The rows below give T cell receptor beta chains drawn from one sample of a study of blood T cell repertoires in COVID-19. TCRdb keeps only in-frame clones here, not all; method: immunoSEQ multiplex PCR. The table shows about 300,000 clones, with roughly 85% occurring only once. The source material was PBMCs or T cells enriched from blood (not recorded which). Receptors originate from a woman younger than 45 who had recovered from COVID-19. Both conserved end residues are part of each CDR3. The D gene is left open where the match is weak. Expanded clones get a size class; other rows say once, few or many, or leave the size out.

CDR3aa: CASSIRRRSYEQYF
CDR3nt: TGTGCCAGCAGCATCCGGCGGAGGTCCTACGAGCAGTACTTC
abundance: .
d_gene: .
v_gene: TRBV21-1
j_gene: TRBJ2-7

CDR3aa: CSVDLSQGAGGYTF
CDR3nt: TGCAGCGTTGATCTATCCCAGGGGGCCGGTGGCTACACCTTC
abundance: .
d_gene: TRBD1
v_gene: TRBV29-1
j_gene: TRBJ1-2

CDR3aa: CASRPGLATNQPQHF
CDR3nt: TGTGCCAGCCGCCCCGGTCTCGCTACCAATCAGCCCCAGCATTTT
abundance: .
d_gene: .
v_gene: TRBV6-2/TRBV6-3
j_gene: TRBJ1-5

CDR3aa: CASSYLLDTNSPLHF
CDR3nt: TGTGCCAGCAGTTACCTCCTGGACACCAATTCACCCCTCCACTTT
abundance: .
d_gene: .
v_gene: TRBV6-2/TRBV6-3
j_gene: TRBJ1-6

CDR3aa: CASSKRTDNEQFF
CDR3nt: TGTGCCAGCAGCAAGCGGACCGACAATGAGCAGTTCTTC
abundance: .
d_gene: .
v_gene: TRBV7-9
j_gene: TRBJ2-1

CDR3aa: CASSYSANTYEQYF
CDR3nt: TGTGCCAGCAGTTACTCGGCAAACACCTACGAGCAGTACTTC
abundance: .
d_gene: .
v_gene: TRBV6-5
j_gene: TRBJ2-7

CDR3aa: CASSLGSGGGPRDTQYF
CDR3nt: TGTGCCAGCAGCCTAGGTTCGGGCGGGGGGCCACGGGATACGCAGTATTTT
abundance: .
d_gene: TRBD2
v_gene: TRBV7-9
j_gene: TRBJ2-3

CDR3aa: CASSQRDRALNYGYTF
CDR3nt: TGTGCCAGCAGCCAAAGGGACAGAGCCCTTAACTATGGCTACACCTTC
abundance: few
d_gene: TRBD1
v_gene: TRBV3-1/TRBV3-2
j_gene: TRBJ1-2

CDR3aa: CASTTGKDYGYTF
CDR3nt: TGTGCCAGCACGACAGGGAAGGACTATGGCTACACCTTC
abundance: .
d_gene: TRBD1
v_gene: TRBV9
j_gene: TRBJ1-2

CDR3aa: CASSSYSFEDTQYF
CDR3nt: TGTGCCAGTAGCTCGTACTCCTTCGAGGATACGCAGTATTTT
abundance: .
d_gene: .
v_gene: TRBV19
j_gene: TRBJ2-3

CDR3aa: CASSYRGHEQFF
CDR3nt: TGTGCCAGCAGTTACAGGGGCCATGAGCAGTTCTTC
abundance: .
d_gene: TRBD1
v_gene: TRBV5-6
j_gene: TRBJ2-1

CDR3aa: CASSGGGAFSTDTQYF
CDR3nt: TGCGCCAGCAGCGGCGGGGGGGCCTTCAGCACAGATACGCAGTATTTT
abundance: .
d_gene: TRBD2
v_gene: TRBV5-1
j_gene: TRBJ2-3

CDR3aa: CASSLRTDERTGELFF
CDR3nt: TGCGCCAGCAGCTTACGGACAGACGAACGTACCGGGGAGCTGTTTTTT
abundance: .
d_gene: .
v_gene: TRBV5-1
j_gene: TRBJ2-2

CDR3aa: CASSISAGGYYGYTF
CDR3nt: TGTGCCAGTAGTATTTCGGCAGGGGGCTACTATGGCTACACCTTC
abundance: .
d_gene: TRBD1
v_gene: TRBV19
j_gene: TRBJ1-2

CDR3aa: CASSQVAGTYEQYF
CDR3nt: TGTGCCAGCAGCCAAGTTGCAGGGACCTACGAGCAGTACTTC
abundance: .
d_gene: .
v_gene: TRBV4-2
j_gene: TRBJ2-7

CDR3aa: CASSYSPGQGAAFF
CDR3nt: TGTGCCAGCAGTTACTCGCCGGGACAGGGGGCCGCTTTCTTT
abundance: .
d_gene: TRBD1
v_gene: TRBV6-2/TRBV6-3
j_gene: TRBJ1-1

CDR3aa: CASRRTQSSYNEQFF
CDR3nt: TGTGCCAGCCGGAGGACTCAGAGCTCCTACAATGAGCAGTTCTTC
abundance: .
d_gene: .
v_gene: TRBV6-5
j_gene: TRBJ2-1

CDR3aa: CASSYSARRAGYTF
CDR3nt: TGTGCCAGCAGTTACTCTGCTCGGCGGGCTGGCTACACCTTC
abundance: .
d_gene: .
v_gene: TRBV6-5
j_gene: TRBJ1-2

CDR3aa: CASTGQGRETQYF
CDR3nt: TGTGCCAGCACAGGACAGGGGCGAGAGACCCAGTACTTC
abundance: .
d_gene: TRBD1
v_gene: TRBV6-5
j_gene: TRBJ2-5

CDR3aa: CASSEKGLAGPSSYNEQFF
CDR3nt: TGTGCCAGCAGTGAAAAGGGGCTAGCGGGGCCTAGCTCCTACAATGAGCAGTTCTTC
abundance: .
d_gene: TRBD2
v_gene: TRBV6-1
j_gene: TRBJ2-1

CDR3aa: CASSPRQGRSNTEAFF
CDR3nt: TGTGCCAGTAGCCCCAGACAGGGAAGGTCGAACACTGAAGCTTTCTTT
abundance: .
d_gene: TRBD1
v_gene: TRBV19
j_gene: TRBJ1-1

CDR3aa: CASSQDWGGNQPQHF
CDR3nt: TGTGCCAGCAGCCAAGATTGGGGGGGCAATCAGCCCCAGCATTTT
abundance: .
d_gene: .
v_gene: TRBV4-2
j_gene: TRBJ1-5

CDR3aa: CASSVAPGGQPQHF
CDR3nt: TGTGCCAGCAGCGTAGCTCCAGGGGGTCAGCCCCAGCATTTT
abundance: .
d_gene: TRBD1
v_gene: TRBV9
j_gene: TRBJ1-5

CDR3aa: CASSRPGQGLTGELFF
CDR3nt: TGTGCCAGCAGCCGTCCGGGACAGGGGCTTACCGGGGAGCTGTTTTTT
abundance: .
d_gene: TRBD1
v_gene: TRBV14
j_gene: TRBJ2-2

CDR3aa: CASSYAAGGRYEQYF
CDR3nt: TGTGCCAGCAGTTACGCGGCGGGGGGGCGTTACGAGCAGTACTTC
abundance: .
d_gene: TRBD2
v_gene: TRBV6-5
j_gene: TRBJ2-7

CDR3aa: CASSDGQGVYQPQHF
CDR3nt: TGTGCCAGCAGTGATGGACAGGGGGTTTATCAGCCCCAGCATTTT
abundance: .
d_gene: TRBD1
v_gene: TRBV6-1
j_gene: TRBJ1-5

CDR3aa: CASSLVARYYGYTF
CDR3nt: TGTGCCAGCAGCTTGGTAGCCAGATACTATGGCTACACCTTC
abundance: few
d_gene: .
v_gene: TRBV5-5
j_gene: TRBJ1-2

CDR3aa: CASSTSTGKNTEAFF
CDR3nt: TGTGCCAGCAGCACATCGACAGGGAAGAACACTGAAGCTTTCTTT
abundance: .
d_gene: TRBD1
v_gene: TRBV13
j_gene: TRBJ1-1

CDR3aa: CASSILQGALVTEAFF
CDR3nt: TGCGCCAGCAGCATATTACAGGGAGCGTTGGTCACTGAAGCTTTCTTT
abundance: .
d_gene: .
v_gene: TRBV5-1
j_gene: TRBJ1-1

CDR3aa: CASSQELGQGPFGLFF
CDR3nt: TGCGCCAGCAGCCAAGAATTGGGACAGGGTCCCTTCGGACTGTTTTTT
abundance: .
d_gene: TRBD1
v_gene: TRBV4-3
j_gene: TRBJ1-4

CDR3aa: CASSPNPGVGTEAFF
CDR3nt: TGCGCCAGCAGCCCGAATCCCGGGGTGGGCACTGAAGCTTTCTTT
abundance: .
d_gene: .
v_gene: TRBV5-1
j_gene: TRBJ1-1

CDR3aa: CASSPDRNYGYTF
CDR3nt: TGTGCCAGCAGCCCCGACAGAAACTATGGCTACACCTTC
abundance: .
d_gene: .
v_gene: TRBV7-3
j_gene: TRBJ1-2

CDR3aa: CASSLTGNTGELFF
CDR3nt: TGTGCCAGCAGCTTGACGGGGAACACCGGGGAGCTGTTTTTT
abundance: .
d_gene: .
v_gene: TRBV7-3
j_gene: TRBJ2-2

CDR3aa: CASSRGTDTQYF
CDR3nt: TGTGCCAGCAGCCGCGGCACAGATACGCAGTATTTT
abundance: .
d_gene: .
v_gene: TRBV13
j_gene: TRBJ2-3

CDR3aa: CAWSVLGGLAPNEQFF
CDR3nt: TGTGCCTGGAGTGTACTTGGGGGACTAGCGCCCAATGAGCAGTTCTTC
abundance: .
d_gene: TRBD2
v_gene: TRBV30
j_gene: TRBJ2-1

CDR3aa: CASSLGQYEQYF
CDR3nt: TGTGCCAGCAGTTTGGGGCAGTACGAGCAGTACTTC
abundance: .
d_gene: .
v_gene: TRBV12-3/TRBV12-4
j_gene: TRBJ2-7

CDR3aa: CASSRSETQYF
CDR3nt: TGTGCCAGCAGTCGGTCGGAGACCCAGTACTTC
abundance: once
d_gene: .
v_gene: TRBV6-2/TRBV6-3
j_gene: TRBJ2-5

CDR3aa: CASSQEWWGNTGELFF
CDR3nt: TGCGCCAGCAGCCAAGAATGGTGGGGCAACACCGGGGAGCTGTTTTTT
abundance: .
d_gene: .
v_gene: TRBV4-3
j_gene: TRBJ2-2

CDR3aa: CASSPTRSDEKLFF
CDR3nt: TGTGCCAGCAGCCCAACCAGAAGCGACGAAAAACTGTTTTTT
abundance: .
d_gene: .
v_gene: TRBV3-1/TRBV3-2
j_gene: TRBJ1-4

CDR3aa: CASSENIRRFNSPLHF
CDR3nt: TGTGCCAGCAGTGAAAATATCAGGCGTTTTAATTCACCCCTCCACTTT
abundance: .
d_gene: .
v_gene: TRBV6-1
j_gene: TRBJ1-6

CDR3aa: CASSIGGAGANVLTF
CDR3nt: TGTGCCAGTAGTATAGGGGGGGCTGGGGCCAACGTCCTGACTTTC
abundance: once
d_gene: .
v_gene: TRBV19
j_gene: TRBJ2-6

CDR3aa: CASSLLGQGYPGELFF
CDR3nt: TGTGCCAGCAGCTTGTTAGGACAGGGGTATCCCGGGGAGCTGTTTTTT
abundance: .
d_gene: TRBD1
v_gene: TRBV5-4
j_gene: TRBJ2-2

CDR3aa: CASSFSAYQPQHF
CDR3nt: TGTGCCAGCAGCTTTAGTGCCTATCAGCCCCAGCATTTT
abundance: once
d_gene: .
v_gene: TRBV7-2
j_gene: TRBJ1-5

CDR3aa: CASSRGTSGGNEQFF
CDR3nt: TGCGCCAGCAGCAGAGGGACTAGCGGGGGGAATGAGCAGTTCTTC
abundance: .
d_gene: TRBD2
v_gene: TRBV5-1
j_gene: TRBJ2-1

CDR3aa: CASSLADRGVGEQYF
CDR3nt: TGTGCCAGCAGCTTAGCAGACAGGGGTGTGGGCGAGCAGTACTTC
abundance: .
d_gene: TRBD1
v_gene: TRBV7-8
j_gene: TRBJ2-7

CDR3aa: CASSLVVFSGANVLTF
CDR3nt: TGTGCCAGCAGCTTGGTAGTTTTCTCTGGGGCCAACGTCCTGACTTTC
abundance: .
d_gene: .
v_gene: TRBV7-8
j_gene: TRBJ2-6

CDR3aa: CATSREIGGPGQGSFEKLFF
CDR3nt: TGTGCCACCAGCAGAGAAATAGGAGGTCCCGGACAGGGTTCTTTTGAAAAACTGTTTTTT
abundance: .
d_gene: TRBD1
v_gene: TRBV15
j_gene: TRBJ1-4

CDR3aa: CASSIVRGARRYTF
CDR3nt: TGTGCCAGTAGTATCGTCAGGGGGGCCCGGCGCTACACCTTC
abundance: .
d_gene: TRBD1
v_gene: TRBV19
j_gene: TRBJ1-2

CDR3aa: CASGGQETQYF
CDR3nt: TGTGCCAGCGGGGGGCAAGAGACCCAGTACTTC
abundance: .
d_gene: .
v_gene: TRBV27
j_gene: TRBJ2-5

CDR3aa: CASSYRDRGLAFF
CDR3nt: TGCGCCAGCAGCTACCGGGACAGGGGGCTTGCTTTCTTT
abundance: .
d_gene: TRBD1
v_gene: TRBV5-1
j_gene: TRBJ1-1

CDR3aa: CSVIQFMNTEAFF
CDR3nt: TGCAGCGTGATACAGTTCATGAACACTGAAGCTTTCTTT
abundance: .
d_gene: .
v_gene: TRBV29-1
j_gene: TRBJ1-1

CDR3aa: CASSLISWNTEAFF
CDR3nt: TGTGCCAGCAGCTTAATTAGCTGGAACACTGAAGCTTTCTTT
abundance: .
d_gene: .
v_gene: TRBV7-8
j_gene: TRBJ1-1

CDR3aa: CASSRGATNEKLFF
CDR3nt: TGCGCCAGCAGCCGGGGTGCAACTAATGAAAAACTGTTTTTT
abundance: .
d_gene: .
v_gene: TRBV5-1
j_gene: TRBJ1-4

CDR3aa: CASRRTGSGQPQHF
CDR3nt: TGTGCCAGTAGGCGGACAGGGTCAGGGCAGCCCCAGCATTTT
abundance: .
d_gene: TRBD1
v_gene: TRBV19
j_gene: TRBJ1-5

CDR3aa: CASSHGSGPQHF
CDR3nt: TGTGCCAGCAGTCACGGTTCAGGGCCCCAGCATTTT
abundance: .
d_gene: .
v_gene: TRBV3-1/TRBV3-2
j_gene: TRBJ1-5

CDR3aa: CASNSGQGPNQPQHF
CDR3nt: TGTGCCAGTAACTCGGGACAGGGGCCCAATCAGCCCCAGCATTTT
abundance: .
d_gene: TRBD1
v_gene: TRBV19
j_gene: TRBJ1-5

CDR3aa: CASSQEGGYGYTF
CDR3nt: TGTGCCAGCAGCCAAGAAGGCGGCTATGGCTACACCTTC
abundance: .
d_gene: .
v_gene: TRBV4-2
j_gene: TRBJ1-2

CDR3aa: CASSLVGQGSYNEQFF
CDR3nt: TGTGCCAGCAGCTTGGTGGGGCAGGGATCCTACAATGAGCAGTTCTTC
abundance: .
d_gene: .
v_gene: TRBV7-2
j_gene: TRBJ2-1

CDR3aa: CASSQWDYSEEQYF
CDR3nt: TGTGCCAGCAGCCAATGGGACTACTCGGAGGAGCAGTACTTC
abundance: .
d_gene: TRBD2
v_gene: TRBV3-1/TRBV3-2
j_gene: TRBJ2-7